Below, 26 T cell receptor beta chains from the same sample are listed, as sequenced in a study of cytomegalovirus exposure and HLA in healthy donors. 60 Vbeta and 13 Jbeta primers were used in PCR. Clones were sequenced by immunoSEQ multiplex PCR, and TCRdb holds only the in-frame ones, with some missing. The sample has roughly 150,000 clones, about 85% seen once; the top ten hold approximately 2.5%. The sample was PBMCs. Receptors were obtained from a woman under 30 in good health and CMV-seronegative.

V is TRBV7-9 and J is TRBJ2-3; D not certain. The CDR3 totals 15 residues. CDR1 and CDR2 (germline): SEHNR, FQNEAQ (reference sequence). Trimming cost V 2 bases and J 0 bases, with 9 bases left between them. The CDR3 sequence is CASSLRSPSTDTQYF. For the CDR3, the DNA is TGTGCCAGCAGCTTACGGAGCCCAAGCACAGATACGCAGTATTTT.

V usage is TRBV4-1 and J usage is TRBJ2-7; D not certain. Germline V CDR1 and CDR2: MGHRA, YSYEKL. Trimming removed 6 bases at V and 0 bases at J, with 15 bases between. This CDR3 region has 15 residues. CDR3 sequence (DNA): TGCGCCAGCAGGGCCCAGCGATCGAGCTCCTACGAGCAGTACTTC. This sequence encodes CASRAQRSSSYEQYF.

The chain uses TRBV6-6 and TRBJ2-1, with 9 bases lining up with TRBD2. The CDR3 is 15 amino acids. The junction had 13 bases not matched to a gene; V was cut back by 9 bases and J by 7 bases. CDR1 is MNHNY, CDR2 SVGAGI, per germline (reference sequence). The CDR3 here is CARWGSGRGGNEQFF. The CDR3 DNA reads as TGTGCCAGGTGGGGTAGCGGGAGAGGGGGGAATGAGCAGTTCTTC.

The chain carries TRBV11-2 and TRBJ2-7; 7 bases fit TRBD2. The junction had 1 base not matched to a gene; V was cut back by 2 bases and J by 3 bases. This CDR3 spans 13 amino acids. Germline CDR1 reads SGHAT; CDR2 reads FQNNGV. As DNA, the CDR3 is TGTGCCAGCAGCTTATGGACTAGCTACGAGCAGTACTTC. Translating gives CASSLWTSYEQYF.

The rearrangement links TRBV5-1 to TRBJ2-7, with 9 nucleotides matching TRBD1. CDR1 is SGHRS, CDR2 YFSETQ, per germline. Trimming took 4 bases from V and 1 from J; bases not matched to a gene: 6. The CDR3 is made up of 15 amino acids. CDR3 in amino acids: CASSGGQGRSYEQYF. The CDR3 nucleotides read TGCGCCAGCAGCGGGGGACAGGGAAGATCCTACGAGCAGTACTTC.

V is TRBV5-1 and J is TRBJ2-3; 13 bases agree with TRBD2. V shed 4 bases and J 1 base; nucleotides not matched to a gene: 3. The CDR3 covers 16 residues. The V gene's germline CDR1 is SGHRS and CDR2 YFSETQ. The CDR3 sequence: CASSPGLAGGTDTQYF. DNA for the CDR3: TGCGCCAGCAGCCCCGGACTAGCGGGGGGCACAGATACGCAGTATTTT.

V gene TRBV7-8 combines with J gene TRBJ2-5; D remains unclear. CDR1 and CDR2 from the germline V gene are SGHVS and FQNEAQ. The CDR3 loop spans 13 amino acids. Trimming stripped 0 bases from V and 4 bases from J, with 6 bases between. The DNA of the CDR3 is TGTGCCAGCAGCTTAGCCACACGAGAGACCCAGTACTTC. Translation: CASSLATRETQYF. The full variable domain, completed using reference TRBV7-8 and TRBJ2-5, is GAGVSQSPRYKVAKRGQDVALRCDPISGHVSLFWYQQALGQGPEFLTYFQNEAQLDKSGLPSDRFFAERPEGSVSTLKIQRTQQEDSAVYLCASSLATRETQYFGPGTRLLVL.

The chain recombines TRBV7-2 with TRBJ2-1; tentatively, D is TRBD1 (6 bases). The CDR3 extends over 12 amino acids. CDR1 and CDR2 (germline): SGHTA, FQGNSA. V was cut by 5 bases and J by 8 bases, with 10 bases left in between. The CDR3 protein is CASSPYRDEQFF. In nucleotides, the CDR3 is TGTGCCAGCAGCCCGTACAGGGATGAGCAGTTCTTC.

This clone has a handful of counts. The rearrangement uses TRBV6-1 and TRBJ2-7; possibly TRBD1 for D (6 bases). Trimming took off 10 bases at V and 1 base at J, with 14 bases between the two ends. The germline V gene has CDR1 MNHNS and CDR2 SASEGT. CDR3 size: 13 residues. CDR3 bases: TGTGCCACCAGCCGGACAGCTTCCTACGAGCAGTACTTC. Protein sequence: CATSRTASYEQYF.

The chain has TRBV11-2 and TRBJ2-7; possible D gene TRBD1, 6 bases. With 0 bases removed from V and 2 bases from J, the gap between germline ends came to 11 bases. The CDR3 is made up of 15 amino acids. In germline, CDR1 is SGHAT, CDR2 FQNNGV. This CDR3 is CASSLEPGVTYEQYF. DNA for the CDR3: TGTGCCAGCAGCTTAGAGCCAGGGGTTACCTACGAGCAGTACTTC.

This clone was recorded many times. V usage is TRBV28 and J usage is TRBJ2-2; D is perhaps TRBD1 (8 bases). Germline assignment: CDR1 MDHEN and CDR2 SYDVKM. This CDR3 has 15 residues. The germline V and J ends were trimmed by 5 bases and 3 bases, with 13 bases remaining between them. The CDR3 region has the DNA TGTGCCAGCAGTGGGGGGGGACAGGACACCGGGGAGCTGTTTTTT. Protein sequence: CASSGGGQDTGELFF.

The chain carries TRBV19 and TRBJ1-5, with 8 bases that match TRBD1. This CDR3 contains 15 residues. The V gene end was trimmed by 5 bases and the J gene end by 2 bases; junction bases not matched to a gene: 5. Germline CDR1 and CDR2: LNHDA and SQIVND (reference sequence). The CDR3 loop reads CASSVGQVGNQPQHF. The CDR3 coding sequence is TGTGCCAGTAGTGTGGGACAGGTGGGCAATCAGCCCCAGCATTTT.

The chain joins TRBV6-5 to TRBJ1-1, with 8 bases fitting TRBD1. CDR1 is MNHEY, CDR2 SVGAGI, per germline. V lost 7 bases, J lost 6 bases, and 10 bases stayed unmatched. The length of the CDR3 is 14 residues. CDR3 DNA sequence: TGTGCCAGCACCCCGCCAGGGGGCAGATCTGAAGCTTTCTTT. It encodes CASTPPGGRSEAFF.

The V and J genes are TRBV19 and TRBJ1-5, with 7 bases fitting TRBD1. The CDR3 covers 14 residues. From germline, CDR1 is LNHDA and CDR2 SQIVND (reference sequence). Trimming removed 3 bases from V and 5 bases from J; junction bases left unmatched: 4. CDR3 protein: CASSIRDSDQPQHF. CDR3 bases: TGTGCCAGTAGTATCCGGGACAGCGATCAGCCCCAGCATTTT.

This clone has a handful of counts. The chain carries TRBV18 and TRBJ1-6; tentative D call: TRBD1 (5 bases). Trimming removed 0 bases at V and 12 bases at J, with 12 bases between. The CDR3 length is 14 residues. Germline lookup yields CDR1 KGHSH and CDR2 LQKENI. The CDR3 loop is CASSPPGTVGPLHF. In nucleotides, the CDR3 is TGTGCCAGCTCACCACCGGGGACTGTTGGACCCCTCCACTTT.

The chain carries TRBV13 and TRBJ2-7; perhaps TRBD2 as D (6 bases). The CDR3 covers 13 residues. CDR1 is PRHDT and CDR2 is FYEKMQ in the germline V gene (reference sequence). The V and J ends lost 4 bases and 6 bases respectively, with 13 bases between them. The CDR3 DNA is TGTGCCAGCAGCTCCATTAGCGGTGCCGAGCAGTACTTC. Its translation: CASSSISGAEQYF.

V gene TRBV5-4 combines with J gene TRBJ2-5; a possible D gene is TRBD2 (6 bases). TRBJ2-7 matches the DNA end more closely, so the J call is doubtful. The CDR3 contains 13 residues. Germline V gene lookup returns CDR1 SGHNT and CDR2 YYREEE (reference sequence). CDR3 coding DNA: TGTGCCAGCAGCTTCGGGAGCGGTTACGAGCAGTACTTC. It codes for CASSFGSGYEQYF.

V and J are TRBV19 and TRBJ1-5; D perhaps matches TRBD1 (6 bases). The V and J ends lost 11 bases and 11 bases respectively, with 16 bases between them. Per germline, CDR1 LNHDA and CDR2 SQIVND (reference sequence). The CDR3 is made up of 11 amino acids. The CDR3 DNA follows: TGTGCCGCCCGGGCATCAGGGGCCCAGCATTTT. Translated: CAARASGAQHF.

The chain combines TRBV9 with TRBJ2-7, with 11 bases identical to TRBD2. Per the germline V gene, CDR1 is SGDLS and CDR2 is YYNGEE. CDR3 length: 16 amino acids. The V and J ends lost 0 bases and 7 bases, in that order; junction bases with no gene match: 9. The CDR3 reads CASSVGVAGGAREQYF. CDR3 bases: TGTGCCAGCAGCGTAGGTGTAGCGGGAGGGGCTAGGGAGCAGTACTTC.

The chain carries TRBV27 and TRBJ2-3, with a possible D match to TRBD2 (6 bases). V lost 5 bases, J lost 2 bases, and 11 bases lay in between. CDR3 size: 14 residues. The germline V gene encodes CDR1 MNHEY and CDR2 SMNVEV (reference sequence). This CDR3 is CASSAGGYTDTQYF. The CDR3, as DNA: TGTGCCAGCAGTGCCGGGGGTTACACAGATACGCAGTATTTT.

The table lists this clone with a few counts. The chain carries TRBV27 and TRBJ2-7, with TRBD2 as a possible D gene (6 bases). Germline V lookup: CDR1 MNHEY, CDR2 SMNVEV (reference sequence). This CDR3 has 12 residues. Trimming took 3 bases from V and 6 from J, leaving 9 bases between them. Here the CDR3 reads CASSFVGGEQYF. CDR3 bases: TGTGCCAGCAGTTTTGTGGGGGGCGAGCAGTACTTC.

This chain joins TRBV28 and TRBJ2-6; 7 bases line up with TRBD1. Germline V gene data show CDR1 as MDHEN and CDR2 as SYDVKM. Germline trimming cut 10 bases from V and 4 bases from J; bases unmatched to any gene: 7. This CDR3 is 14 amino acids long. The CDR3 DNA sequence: TGTGCCACCGAAACGGGACAGGGGGCCAACGTCCTGACTTTC. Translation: CATETGQGANVLTF.

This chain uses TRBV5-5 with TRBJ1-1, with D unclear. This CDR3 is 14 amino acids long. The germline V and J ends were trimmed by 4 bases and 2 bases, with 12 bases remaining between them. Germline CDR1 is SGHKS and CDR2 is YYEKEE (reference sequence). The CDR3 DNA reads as TGTGCCAGCAGCCCTGCGGTCGTAAACACTGAAGCTTTCTTT. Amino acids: CASSPAVVNTEAFF.

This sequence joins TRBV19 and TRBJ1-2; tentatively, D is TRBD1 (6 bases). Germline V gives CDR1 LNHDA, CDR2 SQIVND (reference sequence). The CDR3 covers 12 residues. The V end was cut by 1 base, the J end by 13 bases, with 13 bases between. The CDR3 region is CASSIGGHLGTF. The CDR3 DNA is TGTGCCAGTAGTATAGGGGGACACCTCGGCACCTTC.

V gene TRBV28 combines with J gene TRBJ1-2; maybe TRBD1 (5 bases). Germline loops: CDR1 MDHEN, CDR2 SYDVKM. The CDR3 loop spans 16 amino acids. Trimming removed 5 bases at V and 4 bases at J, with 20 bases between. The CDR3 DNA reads TGTGCCAGCAGTCCCCCGGGCCAGGGCATTCGCTATGGCTACACCTTC. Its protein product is CASSPPGQGIRYGYTF.

The CDR3 DNA follows: TGTGCCAGCAGTGAAGCTGGGGGGGCGGGGGAGCAGTACTTC. This codes for CASSEAGGAGEQYF. The chain uses TRBV6-1 and TRBJ2-5; D may be TRBD2 (7 bases). With 0 bases removed from V and 11 bases from J, the gap between germline ends came to 16 bases. Germline V gives CDR1 MNHNS, CDR2 SASEGT. The CDR3 is 14 residues long.